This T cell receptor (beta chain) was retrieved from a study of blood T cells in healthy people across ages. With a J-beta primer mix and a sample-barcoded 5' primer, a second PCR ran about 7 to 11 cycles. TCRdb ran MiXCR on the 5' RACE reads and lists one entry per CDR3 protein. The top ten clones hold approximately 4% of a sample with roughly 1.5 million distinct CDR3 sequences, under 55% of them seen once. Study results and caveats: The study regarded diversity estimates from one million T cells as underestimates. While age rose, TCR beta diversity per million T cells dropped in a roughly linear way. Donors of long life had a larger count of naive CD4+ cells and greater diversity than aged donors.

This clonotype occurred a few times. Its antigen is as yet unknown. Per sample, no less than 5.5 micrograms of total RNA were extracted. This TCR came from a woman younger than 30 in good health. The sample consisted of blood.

Written as DNA, the CDR3 is TGTGCCAGCAGTTTCCTCGGGGTAACGACTGAAGCTTTCTTT. It encodes CASSFLGVTTEAFF. The V call is TRBV27, the J call TRBJ1-1; D gene uncertain. Germline CDR1 is MNHEY and CDR2 is SMNVEV (reference sequence). The CDR3 is 14 residues long. Trimming cost V 3 bases and J 5 bases, with 13 bases left between them.